The clone carrying this T cell receptor beta chain has just a few counts. The antigen remains undetermined. These data are taken from a study of CD8 T cells in ankylosing spondylitis. Overall study results and limits: What seemed typical of ankylosing spondylitis blood was a TCR beta motif built from several highly homologous variants. It was reported that disease-linked clones were significantly enriched in matched ankylosing spondylitis synovial fluid. A CD8+ phenotype characterized the disease-linked clones, which were relatively rare in peripheral blood.

There are 14 residues in the CDR3. Trimming left V 0 bases short and J 7 bases short, with 11 bases between. Germline CDR1 reads SGDLS; CDR2 reads YYNGEE. One entry per CDR3 protein results from TCRdb running MiXCR on the 5' RACE reads. The sample carries about 330,000 distinct CDR3 sequences, 8% recorded once. Sequenced input: blood, either unsorted or a sorted T cell fraction (not recorded which). The V call is TRBV9, the J call TRBJ2-1; no definite D call. This receptor was identified in a male donor with ankylosing spondylitis. The CDR3 nucleotides are TGTGCCAGCAGCGTAGAGGATCGCCGGAATGAGCAGTTCTTC. It encodes CASSVEDRRNEQFF.